The clone carrying this T cell receptor (beta chain) was counted many times. Its antigen is unknown. This sample was taken from a study of T cell repertoires in cytomegalovirus infection. Using its own MiXCR run on the reads, TCRdb lists one record per CDR3 protein. The profile shows roughly 160,000 distinct CDR3 sequences, roughly 21% of them singletons. This clonotype originated in a human donor in good health (CMV status not recorded). Some clones in this sample may be carry-over from other donors' samples. The specimen was CD8+ T cells from cultured PBMCs, collected from culture after CMV antigen stimulation.

CDR3 sequence: CASSQERSLAGVPGIYEQYF. Here the CDR3 DNA reads TGTGCCAGCAGCCAAGAACGTTCCCTAGCGGGGGTCCCGGGGATATACGAGCAGTACTTC. The chain couples TRBV4-2 to TRBJ2-7, with 10 nucleotides matching TRBD2. J gave up 4 bases and V 0 bases, and 18 bases lay outside the gene matches. This CDR3 has 20 residues. Germline V CDR1 and CDR2: LGHNA, YNFKEQ.